This T cell receptor (beta chain) appears in the sequencing data of a study of T cell responses to AZD1222 COVID-19 vaccine. Whole-study findings and limits: Recipients of AZD1222 seropositive at baseline numbered only five or six.

The V gene's germline CDR1 is MDHEN and CDR2 SYDVKM. Trimming took 2 bases from V and 6 from J, leaving 14 bases between them. CDR3 length equals 15 residues. The assay was immunoSEQ multiplex PCR, and TCRdb's table has in-frame clones only and misses some. The table shows 150,000 or so clones, with roughly 92% occurring only once. Comments on this clone: The target antigen is unknown.

Specimen: peripheral blood, collected 28 days after the second AZD1222 dose. V gene TRBV28 combines with J gene TRBJ1-3, with no clear D. This TCR was sampled from an adult who received the AZD1222 COVID-19 vaccine. The CDR3, as DNA: TGTGCCAGCAGTTTACGCCCCCCAAGGCTAAACACCATATATTTT. This gives the protein CASSLRPPRLNTIYF.